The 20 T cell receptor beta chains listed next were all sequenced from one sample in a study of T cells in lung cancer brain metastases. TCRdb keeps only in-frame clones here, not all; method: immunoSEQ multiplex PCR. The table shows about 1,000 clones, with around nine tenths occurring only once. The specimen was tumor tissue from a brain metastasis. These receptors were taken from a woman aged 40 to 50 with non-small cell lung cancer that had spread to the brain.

CDR3 in amino acids: CASSRWGEAYNEQFF. The CDR3 bases are TGTGCCAGCAGCCGGTGGGGGGAGGCCTACAATGAGCAGTTCTTC. The J gene is TRBJ2-1, the V gene TRBV5-6; weak D call: TRBD2 (6 bases). Between the trimmed V and J ends, which lost 4 bases and 2 bases, there was a span of 13 bases. Germline V CDR1 and CDR2: SGHDT, YYEEEE. CDR3 length equals 15 residues.

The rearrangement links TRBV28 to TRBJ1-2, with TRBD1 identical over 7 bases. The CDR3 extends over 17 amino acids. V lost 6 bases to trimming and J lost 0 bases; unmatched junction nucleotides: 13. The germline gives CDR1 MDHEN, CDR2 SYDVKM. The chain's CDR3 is CASREHGTAFPNYGYTF. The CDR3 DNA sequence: TGTGCCAGCAGGGAACACGGGACAGCGTTCCCTAACTATGGCTACACCTTC.

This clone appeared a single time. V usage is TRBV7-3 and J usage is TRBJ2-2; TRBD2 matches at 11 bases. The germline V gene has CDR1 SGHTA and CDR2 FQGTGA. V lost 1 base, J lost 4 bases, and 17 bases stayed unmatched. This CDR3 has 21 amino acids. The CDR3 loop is CASSLKSTGTSGHLITGELFF. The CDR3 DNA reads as TGTGCCAGCAGCTTAAAATCAACGGGGACTAGCGGTCACCTAATCACCGGGGAGCTGTTTTTT.

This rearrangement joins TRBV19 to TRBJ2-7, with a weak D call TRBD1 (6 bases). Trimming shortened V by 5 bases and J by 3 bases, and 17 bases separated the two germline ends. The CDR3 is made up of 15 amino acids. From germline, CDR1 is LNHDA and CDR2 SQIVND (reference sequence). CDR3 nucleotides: TGTGCCAGTAGTTCGGACAGCCAGACAAGCTACGAGCAGTACTTC. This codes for CASSSDSQTSYEQYF.

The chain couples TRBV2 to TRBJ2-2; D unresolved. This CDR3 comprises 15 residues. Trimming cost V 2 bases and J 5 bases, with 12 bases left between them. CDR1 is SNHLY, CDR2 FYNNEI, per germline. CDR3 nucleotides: TGTGCCAGCAGTGAATGGACCTCATCTACCGGGGAGCTGTTTTTT. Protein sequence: CASSEWTSSTGELFF.

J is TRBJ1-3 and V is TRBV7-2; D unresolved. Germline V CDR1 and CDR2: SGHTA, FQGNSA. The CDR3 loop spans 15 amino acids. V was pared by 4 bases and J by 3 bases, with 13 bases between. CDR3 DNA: TGTGCCAGCAGCTCTCAGGCCGGGAGTGGAAACACCATATATTTT. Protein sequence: CASSSQAGSGNTIYF.

The CDR3 nucleotides are TGTGCCAGCAGAAACTCAGAGTTCTACGAGCAGTACTTC. Residues: CASRNSEFYEQYF. The rearrangement joins TRBV7-9 to TRBJ2-7; D is ambiguous. This CDR3 has 13 amino acids. Germline-derived CDR1 and CDR2 are SEHNR and FQNEAQ (reference sequence). V was clipped by 6 bases and J by 3 bases, with 12 bases between them.

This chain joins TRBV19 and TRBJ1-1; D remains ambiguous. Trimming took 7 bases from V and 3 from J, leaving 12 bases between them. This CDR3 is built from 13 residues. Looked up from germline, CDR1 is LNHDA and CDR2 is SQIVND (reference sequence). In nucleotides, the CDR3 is TGTGCCAGTACCGAAGGTCCCTACACTGAAGCTTTCTTT. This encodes CASTEGPYTEAFF.

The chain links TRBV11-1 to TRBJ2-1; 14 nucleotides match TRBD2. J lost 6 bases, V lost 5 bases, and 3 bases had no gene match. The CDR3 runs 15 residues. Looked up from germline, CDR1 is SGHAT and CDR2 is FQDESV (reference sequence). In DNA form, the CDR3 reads TGTGCCAGCAGCGGGGGACTAGCGGGAGTCAATGAGCAGTTCTTC. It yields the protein CASSGGLAGVNEQFF. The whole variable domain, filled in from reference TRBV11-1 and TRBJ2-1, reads EAEVAQSPRYKITEKSQAVAFWCDPISGHATLYWYRQILGQGPELLVQFQDESVVDDSQLPKDRFSAERLKGVDSTLKIQPAELGDSAMYLCASSGGLAGVNEQFFGPGTRLTVL.

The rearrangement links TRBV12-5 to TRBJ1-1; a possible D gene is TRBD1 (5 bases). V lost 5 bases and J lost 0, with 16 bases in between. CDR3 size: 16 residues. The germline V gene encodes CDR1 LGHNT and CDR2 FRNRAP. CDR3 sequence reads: CASGSLADIMNTEAFF. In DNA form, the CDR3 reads TGTGCTAGTGGTAGCCTCGCGGACATCATGAACACTGAAGCTTTCTTT. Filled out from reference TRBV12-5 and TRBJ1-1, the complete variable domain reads DARVTQTPRHKVTEMGQEVTMRCQPILGHNTVFWYRQTMMQGLELLAYFRNRAPLDDSGMPKDRFSAEMPDATLATLKIQPSEPRDSAVYFCASGSLADIMNTEAFFGQGTRLTVV.

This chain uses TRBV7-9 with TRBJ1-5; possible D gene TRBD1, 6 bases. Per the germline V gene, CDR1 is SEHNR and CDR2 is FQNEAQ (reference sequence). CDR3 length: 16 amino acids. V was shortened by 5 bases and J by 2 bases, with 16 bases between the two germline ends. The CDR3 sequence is CASSGSPGEGNQPQHF. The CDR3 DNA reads TGTGCCAGCAGCGGCTCGCCAGGGGAGGGCAATCAGCCCCAGCATTTT.

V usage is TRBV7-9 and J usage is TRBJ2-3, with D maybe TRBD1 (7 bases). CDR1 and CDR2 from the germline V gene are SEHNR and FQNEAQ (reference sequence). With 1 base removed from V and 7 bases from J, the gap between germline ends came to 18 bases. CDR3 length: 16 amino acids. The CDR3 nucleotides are TGTGCCAGCAGCTTAGAGTCGGCAGGGGGGTATCATACGCAGTATTTT. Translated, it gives CASSLESAGGYHTQYF.

The CDR3 DNA reads TGTGCCAGCAGCCAAGATAGCCTAGCGGGAGGAGGTTCGGAGACCCAGTACTTC. This translates into CASSQDSLAGGGSETQYF. The V call is TRBV4-2, the J call TRBJ2-5; TRBD2 matches at 11 bases. Germline V CDR1 and CDR2: LGHNA, YNFKEQ. This CDR3 has 18 residues. V shed 0 bases and J 5 bases; nucleotides not matched to a gene: 11.

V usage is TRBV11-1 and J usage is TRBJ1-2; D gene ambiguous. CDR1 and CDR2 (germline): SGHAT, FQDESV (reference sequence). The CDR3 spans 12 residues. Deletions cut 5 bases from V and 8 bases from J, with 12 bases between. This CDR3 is CASSQPQRGYTF. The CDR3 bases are TGTGCCAGCAGCCAGCCACAGAGGGGCTACACCTTC.

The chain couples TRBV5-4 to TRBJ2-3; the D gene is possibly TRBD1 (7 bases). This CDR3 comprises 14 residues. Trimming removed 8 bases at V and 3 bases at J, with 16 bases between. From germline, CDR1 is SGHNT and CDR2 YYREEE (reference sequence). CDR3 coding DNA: TGTGCCAGTGCGGCAGGGGGGCAGACAGATACGCAGTATTTT. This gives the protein CASAAGGQTDTQYF.

The CDR3 DNA sequence: TGTGCCAGCAGCCGGGATACGGCGACAGCCTCGAACACCGGGGAGCTGTTTTTT. Protein product: CASSRDTATASNTGELFF. This sequence joins TRBV5-4 and TRBJ2-2; D is possibly TRBD1 or TRBD2 (5 bases each). The CDR3 is made up of 18 amino acids. CDR1 is SGHNT, CDR2 YYREEE, per germline (reference sequence). The V gene lost 4 bases and the J gene lost 0 bases, with 19 bases spanning the gap.

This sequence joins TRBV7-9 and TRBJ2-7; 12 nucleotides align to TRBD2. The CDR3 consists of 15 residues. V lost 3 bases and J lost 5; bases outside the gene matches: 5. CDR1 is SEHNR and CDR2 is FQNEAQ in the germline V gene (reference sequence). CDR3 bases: TGTGCCAGCAGCTTGGCCCTAGCGGGAGGGGACGAGCAGTACTTC. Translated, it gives CASSLALAGGDEQYF. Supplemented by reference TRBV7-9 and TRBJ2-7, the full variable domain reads DTGVSQNPRHKITKRGQNVTFRCDPISEHNRLYWYRQTLGQGPEFLTYFQNEAQLEKSRLLSDRFSAERPKGSFSTLEIQRTEQGDSAMYLCASSLALAGGDEQYFGPGTRLTVT.

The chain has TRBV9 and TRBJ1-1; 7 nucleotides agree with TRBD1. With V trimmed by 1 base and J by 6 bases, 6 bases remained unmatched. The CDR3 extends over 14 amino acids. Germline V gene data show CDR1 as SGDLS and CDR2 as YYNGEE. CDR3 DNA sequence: TGTGCCAGCAGCGTAACAGGGGAAACCTCTGAAGCTTTCTTT. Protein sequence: CASSVTGETSEAFF.

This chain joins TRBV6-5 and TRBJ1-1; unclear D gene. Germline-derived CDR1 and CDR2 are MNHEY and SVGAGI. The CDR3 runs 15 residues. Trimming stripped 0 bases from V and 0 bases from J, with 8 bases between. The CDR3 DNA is TGTGCCAGCAGTTACTCGGCCAACATGAACACTGAAGCTTTCTTT. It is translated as CASSYSANMNTEAFF.

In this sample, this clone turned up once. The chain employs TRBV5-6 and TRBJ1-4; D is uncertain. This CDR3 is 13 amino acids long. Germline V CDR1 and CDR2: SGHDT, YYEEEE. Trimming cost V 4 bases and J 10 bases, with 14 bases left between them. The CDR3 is CASSVSGPGKLFF. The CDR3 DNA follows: TGTGCCAGCAGCGTCTCCGGGCCCGGAAAACTGTTTTTT.